The rows below give T cell receptor beta chains drawn from one sample of a study of blood T cell repertoires in COVID-19. Produced via immunoSEQ multiplex PCR; TCRdb's table is partial and in-frame only. Counted here are fewer than 300,000 clones, just over 90% occurring once; the ten biggest clones make up over 2%. Input material: peripheral blood. These receptors originate from a woman aged 30 to 39 with COVID-19, enrolled during active disease. Both conserved end residues are part of each CDR3. The order of the fields is D gene, J gene, V gene, clone size, CDR3 protein, CDR3 DNA. D genes are given only for firm matches. Expanded clones get a size class; other rows say once, few or many, or leave the size out.

NA | TRBJ1-1 | TRBV7-9 | few | CASSSSIVATNTEAFF | TGTGCCAGCAGCTCCAGTATCGTGGCAACGAACACTGAAGCTTTCTTT
TRBD1 | TRBJ2-1 | TRBV24-1 | NA | CATRQGASYNEQFF | TGTGCCACGCGACAGGGGGCCTCCTACAATGAGCAGTTCTTC
NA | TRBJ1-2 | TRBV12-3/TRBV12-4 | NA | CASMTGYGYTF | TGTGCCAGCATGACAGGCTATGGCTACACCTTC
TRBD1 | TRBJ2-7 | TRBV19 | NA | CASTKDPPLPGTVHEQYF | TGTGCCAGTACCAAAGACCCCCCACTTCCCGGGACAGTCCATGAGCAGTACTTC
TRBD1 | TRBJ2-7 | TRBV11-2 | NA | CASSPGQLGEQYF | TGTGCCAGCAGTCCGGGACAGCTGGGCGAGCAGTACTTC
TRBD2 | TRBJ2-3 | TRBV7-2 | NA | CASSSLSGTRVDTQYF | TGTGCCAGCAGCAGCCTGTCCGGGACTAGAGTAGATACGCAGTATTTT
TRBD1 | TRBJ1-5 | TRBV30 | NA | CAWRPGTGKESNQPQHF | TGTGCCTGGAGACCCGGGACAGGGAAGGAGTCCAATCAGCCCCAGCATTTT
NA | TRBJ2-7 | TRBV30 | NA | CAWIKRPGYEQYF | TGTGCCTGGATAAAAAGACCGGGCTACGAGCAGTACTTC
TRBD2 | TRBJ2-7 | TRBV9 | once | CASSVAPGLAGAYEQYF | TGTGCCAGCAGCGTAGCACCAGGACTAGCGGGAGCTTACGAGCAGTACTTC
NA | TRBJ2-4 | TRBV5-5 | NA | CASSSTGVAKNIQYF | TGTGCCAGCAGCTCGACAGGAGTAGCCAAAAACATTCAGTACTTC
NA | TRBJ1-1 | TRBV11-2 | NA | CASSPATGKGTEAFF | TGTGCCAGCAGCCCCGCCACAGGGAAAGGAACTGAAGCTTTCTTT
NA | TRBJ2-1 | TRBV5-6 | NA | CASTLDRVNEQFF | TGTGCCAGCACCCTAGACCGGGTGAATGAGCAGTTCTTC
TRBD2 | TRBJ2-7 | TRBV2 | NA | CASSTSGVSYEQYF | TGTGCCAGCAGTACTAGCGGGGTCTCCTACGAGCAGTACTTC
NA | TRBJ1-1 | TRBV27 | once | CASSLQGLSSKAFF | TGTGCCAGCAGTTTGCAGGGGCTCAGTTCAAAAGCTTTCTTT
NA | TRBJ2-2 | TRBV10-3 | NA | CAIGPAGASSGELFF | TGTGCCATCGGGCCGGCGGGGGCTTCATCCGGGGAGCTGTTTTTT
TRBD1 | TRBJ1-5 | TRBV6-2/TRBV6-3 | NA | CASSYFSGRDSHSNQPQHF | TGTGCCAGCAGTTACTTTTCTGGTCGGGACAGTCATAGCAATCAGCCCCAGCATTTT
NA | TRBJ1-4 | TRBV6-6 | NA | CASGRTGEGEKLFF | TGTGCCAGCGGACGGACGGGGGAGGGTGAAAAACTGTTTTTT
NA | TRBJ2-2 | TRBV21-1 | few | CASSKVRQKELFF | TGTGCCAGCAGCAAAGTTCGACAGAAGGAGCTGTTTTTT
TRBD1 | TRBJ2-2 | TRBV28 | NA | CAISTGAHGELFF | TGTGCCATCTCGACAGGGGCGCACGGGGAGCTGTTTTTT
NA | TRBJ1-2 | TRBV3-1/TRBV3-2 | NA | CASSQQSNYGYTF | TGTGCCAGCAGCCAACAGTCTAACTATGGCTACACCTTC
TRBD2 | TRBJ2-1 | TRBV10-3 | NA | CAISGLAVNSYNEQFF | TGTGCCATCAGTGGCCTAGCGGTTAACTCCTACAATGAGCAGTTCTTC
NA | TRBJ1-2 | TRBV3-1/TRBV3-2 | NA | CASSQGRRANYGYTF | TGTGCCAGCAGCCAAGGGAGGAGAGCTAACTATGGCTACACCTTC